This TCR beta chain comes out of a study of glioma-infiltrating T cells (TCRdb year 2016). Study-level background: The study sequenced TCR alpha- and beta-chain repertoires from glioma tissue, from non-neoplastic brain tissue and from matched peripheral blood mononuclear cells. Each tissue-infiltrating repertoire was compared with the same patient's peripheral blood repertoire to measure divergence between tissue and blood T-cell populations. Three low-grade glioma patients, fewer than 10 primary glioblastoma patients and three non-glioma patients contributing non-neoplastic brain tissue were included in the paired cohort.

A note on this clonotype: The clone's antigen remains unknown. The junction and the germline gene differ at one end; a read error may be behind it.

TCR alpha and beta CDR3 regions were amplified with the iRepertoire nested amplicon-rescue multiplex PCR (arm-PCR) platform from RNA. For one-step reverse transcription and amplification, roughly 100-450 ng of tissue mRNA or PBMC total RNA was used as input. Following bead purification, Illumina adapters were added by a secondary multiplex PCR, and libraries between 200 and 400 bp were gel-purified. Libraries carried internal 6-nucleotide barcodes used for demultiplexing. Sequencing of libraries was performed on an Illumina MiSeq with 2x220 or 2x250 nucleotide paired-end reads. On the authors' methods: Paired reads were merged using FLASH 1.2.11 and aligned with BWA-MEM to the GRCh37 human genome, and TRA and TRB reads were then extracted. V and J assignment used an IMGT-derived reference of cassette sequences and CDR3 motifs that included pseudogenes. Three-frame translation of reads was performed, and productive CDR3s were defined as those with a C...FGXG motif and no stop codons. Unique combinations of V-J cassette pair and CDR3 amino acid sequence were defined as clonotypes. Reads were filtered by Hamming distance, with the threshold set by the sequence error rate of each sample in mapped regions. TCRdb passed the public sequencing reads through fastp at Q25 and MiXCR, retaining productive beta sequences. Each entry is one CDR3 protein sequence, shown with its most common DNA and genes. TCRdb's processing, not the authors', yielded these V and J calls. The sample table shows about 17,000 distinct CDR3 sequences, and roughly 64% are seen once. In total, the top ten clones hold 40% to 50% of the sample.

The full study reports these points: The group comparisons were based on small numbers of patients: three non-neoplastic, three low-grade glioma and seven or eight glioblastoma patients. VJ-independent divergence between tissue and blood was lower than expected in non-neoplastic patients but higher than expected in all gliomas, particularly low-grade gliomas. Only a very small number of CDR3 sequences turned up in both tissue and blood, a result put down to high CDR3 diversity combined with limited sampling.

CDR1 and CDR2 are read off the germline V gene as MDHEN and SYDVKM. From its cysteine to its phenylalanine, the CDR3 spans 17 amino acids. The kept DNA is CDR3 alone, 51 bases in frame from the first base. The TCR was taken from a human donor with low-grade glioma or glioblastoma, undergoing nonglioma brain surgery, or in good health (not recorded which). The sequence joins TRBV28 to TRBJ2-1; the central 8 bases match TRBD1. Specimen: glioma tissue, nonneoplastic brain tissue, or PBMCs (not recorded which). The CDR3 corresponds to CASSLPQGACLYSEQFF. The DNA sequence is as follows: TGTGCCAGCAGTCTACCCCAGGGGGCGTGCCTCTACAGTGAGCAGTTCTTC.